This T cell receptor beta chain is from a study of blood T cell repertoires in COVID-19. Clones were read by immunoSEQ multiplex PCR, and TCRdb kept only the in-frame ones, dropping some. The data hold fewer than 40,000 clones, with 89% observed a single time. Per germline, CDR1 ENHRY and CDR2 SYGVKD. The CDR3 is 13 amino acids. Between the trimmed V and J ends, which lost 4 bases and 1 base, there was a span of 7 bases. The chain couples TRBV10-3 to TRBJ1-1, with D hard to call. Sequencing was carried out using peripheral blood. This clonotype was sampled from a man older than 75 with acute or convalescent COVID-19. The CDR3 region has the DNA TGTGCCATCAGTGGCGCGAGGAACACTGAAGCTTTCTTT. Amino acids: CAISGARNTEAFF.